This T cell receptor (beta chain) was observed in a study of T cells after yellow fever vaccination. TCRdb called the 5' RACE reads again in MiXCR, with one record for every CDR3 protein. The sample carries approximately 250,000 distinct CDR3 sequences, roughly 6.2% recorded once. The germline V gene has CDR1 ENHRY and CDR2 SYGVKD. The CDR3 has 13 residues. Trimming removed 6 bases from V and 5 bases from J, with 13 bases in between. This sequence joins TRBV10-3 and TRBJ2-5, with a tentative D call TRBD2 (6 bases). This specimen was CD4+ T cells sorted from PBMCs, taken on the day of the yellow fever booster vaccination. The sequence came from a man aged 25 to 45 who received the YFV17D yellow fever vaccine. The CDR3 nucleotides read TGTGCCATCAGGGACCAAGGGAGGGAGACCCAGTACTTC. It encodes CAIRDQGRETQYF.